Listed here are 21 T cell receptor beta chains from one sample, sequenced in a study of CD8 T cells in ankylosing spondylitis. TCRdb ran MiXCR on the 5' RACE reads and lists one entry per CDR3 protein. The profile shows around 99,000 distinct CDR3 sequences, around 9.4% of them singletons. Sequences were obtained from blood, either unsorted or a sorted T cell fraction (not recorded which). These receptors originate from a male donor with ankylosing spondylitis or in good health (not recorded which).

The rearrangement links TRBV11-2 to TRBJ2-7; 7 bases agree with TRBD1. The CDR3 has 14 amino acids. Germline lookup yields CDR1 SGHAT and CDR2 FQNNGV. The trim removed 0 bases at V and 1 base at J, leaving 0 bases unmatched. CDR3: CASSLEGQSYEQYF. The CDR3 nucleotides are TGTGCCAGCAGCTTAGAGGGACAGTCCTACGAGCAGTACTTC.

This clonotype was picked up many times. The chain combines TRBV5-1 with TRBJ2-7, with a tentative D call TRBD1 (5 bases). V gave up 4 bases and J gave up 7 bases, with 12 bases separating them. Germline V lookup: CDR1 SGHRS, CDR2 YFSETQ. The CDR3 has 12 residues. The CDR3 DNA follows: TGCGCCAGCAGCCCCCAGGGTACGGAGCAGTACTTC. It encodes CASSPQGTEQYF.

This chain links TRBV7-3 with TRBJ2-7; D is ambiguous. Germline V gene lookup returns CDR1 SGHTA and CDR2 FQGTGA. Trimming took off 5 bases at V and 6 bases at J, with 11 bases between the two ends. This CDR3 comprises 12 residues. CDR3 in DNA: TGTGCCAGCAGCAGAAATGCCTCCGAGCAGTACTTC. This encodes CASSRNASEQYF.

This clonotype was detected many times. The chain uses TRBV27 and TRBJ2-2; D is possibly TRBD2 (6 bases). Germline assignment: CDR1 MNHEY and CDR2 SMNVEV (reference sequence). The CDR3 contains 14 residues. V shed 3 bases and J shed 4 bases, with 9 bases lying between them. CDR3 DNA: TGTGCCAGCAGTTTCCGGGGGACCACCGGGGAGCTGTTTTTT. Translating it yields CASSFRGTTGELFF.

The rearrangement joins TRBV28 to TRBJ2-3; 8 nucleotides agree with TRBD1. The CDR3 is made up of 18 amino acids. Looked up from germline, CDR1 is MDHEN and CDR2 is SYDVKM. V shed 4 bases and J 2 bases; nucleotides not matched to a gene: 14. This chain's CDR3 is CASSSDRVEGLATDTQYF. DNA for the CDR3: TGTGCCAGCAGTTCGGACAGGGTTGAAGGCCTGGCCACAGATACGCAGTATTTT.

In this sample, this clonotype turned up a few times. The V gene is TRBV29-1, the J gene TRBJ2-5; D is undetermined. Germline V gene lookup returns CDR1 SQVTM and CDR2 ANQGSEA. This CDR3 is built from 12 residues. Trimming cost V 6 bases and J 9 bases, with 17 bases left between them. This chain's CDR3 is CSVDTDQSAQYF. CDR3 DNA sequence: TGCAGCGTCGACACCGACCAATCGGCCCAGTACTTC.

The CDR3 DNA reads as TGCGCCAGCAGCAAACTGGGACAGGGCGATGCAACTAATGAAAAACTGTTTTTT. Amino acids: CASSKLGQGDATNEKLFF. The rearrangement joins TRBV5-1 to TRBJ1-4, with 9 nucleotides matching TRBD1. This CDR3 has 18 residues. CDR1 is SGHRS, CDR2 YFSETQ, per germline. V shed 4 bases and J 0 bases; nucleotides not matched to a gene: 10.

This clonotype was counted at least ten times. V and J are TRBV4-1 and TRBJ1-1, with a weak D call TRBD1 (5 bases). The ends were cut back, 3 bases at V and 4 bases at J, with 9 bases in the middle. Germline CDR1 MGHRA, CDR2 YSYEKL. The CDR3 runs to 13 residues. CDR3 DNA sequence: TGCGCCAGCAGCCAGCAGGGTCCCACTGAAGCTTTCTTT. It is translated as CASSQQGPTEAFF.

This clonotype was observed at least ten times. The CDR3 region is CATSDPRTALETQYF. The CDR3 DNA reads TGTGCCACCAGTGATCCGCGGACGGCTCTGGAGACCCAGTACTTC. The chain is built from TRBV24-1 and TRBJ2-5, with D hard to call. This CDR3 has 15 amino acids. Deletions cut 3 bases from V and 5 bases from J, with 15 bases between. Germline loops: CDR1 KGHDR, CDR2 SFDVKD.

V usage is TRBV12-3 or TRBV12-4 and J usage is TRBJ2-5; 14 nucleotides agree with TRBD2. This CDR3 comprises 17 residues. V shed 4 bases and J 9 bases; nucleotides not matched to a gene: 13. The CDR3, as DNA: TGTGCCAGCAGTTCACCGGGACTAGCGGGGGTTCAGGGGCCCCAGTACTTC. Its protein product is CASSSPGLAGVQGPQYF.

This clonotype was seen repeatedly, ten times or more. V and J are TRBV5-6 and TRBJ2-5; D remains ambiguous. The germline CDR1 and CDR2 sequences are SGHDT and YYEEEE. V was clipped by 4 bases and J by 1 base, with 11 bases between them. CDR3 size: 14 residues. The chain's CDR3 is CASSGPSLQETQYF. The CDR3 DNA sequence: TGTGCCAGCAGCGGGCCGAGTCTCCAAGAGACCCAGTACTTC.

In its sample, this clonotype was seen a few times. The rearrangement uses TRBV7-8 and TRBJ2-7; tentatively, D is TRBD1 (5 bases). Germline values: CDR1 SGHVS, CDR2 FQNEAQ. The V gene lost 1 base and the J gene lost 3 bases, with 13 bases spanning the gap. CDR3 length: 15 amino acids. The CDR3 nucleotides are TGTGCCAGCAGCTTAGTAGAAGGACACATCTACGAGCAGTACTTC. It is translated as CASSLVEGHIYEQYF.

V and J are TRBV12-3 or TRBV12-4 and TRBJ2-1; maybe TRBD2 (6 bases). CDR3 length: 14 amino acids. Trimming removed 2 bases at V and 7 bases at J, with 12 bases between. The CDR3 reads CASSLSGTVNEQFF. The CDR3 DNA reads as TGTGCCAGCAGTTTATCGGGGACTGTAAATGAGCAGTTCTTC.

In this sample, this clonotype turned up many times. Here the CDR3 reads CASSLGSVYEQYF. The CDR3 DNA sequence: TGTGCCAGCAGCTTGGGTTCTGTCTACGAGCAGTACTTC. The rearrangement links TRBV5-4 to TRBJ2-7; D unclear. The germline V gene has CDR1 SGHNT and CDR2 YYREEE (reference sequence). Between the trimmed V and J ends, which lost 0 bases and 3 bases, there was a span of 7 bases. CDR3 length: 13 amino acids.

This clonotype has ten or more counts. J is TRBJ1-4 and V is TRBV5-1; TRBD1 aligns across 7 bases. CDR1 and CDR2 from the germline V gene are SGHRS and YFSETQ. The CDR3 contains 16 residues. J was trimmed by 5 bases and V by 4 bases; bases with no gene match: 11. This CDR3 reads CASSPSGTAGNEKLFF. CDR3 DNA sequence: TGCGCCAGCAGCCCGTCAGGGACAGCGGGGAATGAAAAACTGTTTTTT.

This chain links TRBV7-9 with TRBJ2-3; D is perhaps TRBD2 (5 bases). The germline V gene encodes CDR1 SEHNR and CDR2 FQNEAQ (reference sequence). The V end was cut by 1 base, the J end by 4 bases, with 12 bases between. The CDR3 runs 15 residues. CDR3 nucleotides: TGTGCCAGCAGCTTAGTCGCAGTTAGCGCAGATACGCAGTATTTT. Amino acid sequence: CASSLVAVSADTQYF.

The chain recombines TRBV27 with TRBJ2-3, with 10 bases identical to TRBD1. Trimming took 7 bases from V and 0 from J; bases not matched to a gene: 10. The germline gives CDR1 MNHEY, CDR2 SMNVEV (reference sequence). This CDR3 is built from 17 residues. The CDR3, as DNA: TGTGCCAGCAAAAGGGGACAGGGGACCTCTAGCACAGATACGCAGTATTTT. Amino acids: CASKRGQGTSSTDTQYF.

Ten or more counts support this clonotype. The chain recombines TRBV20-1 with TRBJ1-2; D is ambiguous. The germline gives CDR1 DFQATT, CDR2 SNEGSKA (reference sequence). Trimming left V 3 bases short and J 12 bases short, with 17 bases between. The CDR3 totals 12 residues. The CDR3 reads CSASPSYWVNTF. As DNA, the CDR3 is TGCAGTGCTAGTCCCTCGTACTGGGTCAACACCTTC.

In regard to this clonotype: A clone one base away is much larger, so this may be a read error. The V call is TRBV7-3, the J call TRBJ2-3, with D unclear. V was pared by 5 bases and J by 9 bases, with 18 bases between. This CDR3 region has 14 residues. The germline CDR1 and CDR2 sequences are SGHTA and FQGTGA. DNA of the CDR3: TGTGCCAGCAGCCAACAACGAGGCTCGAGAACGCAGTATTTT. It encodes CASSQQRGSRTQYF.

In DNA form, the CDR3 reads TGTGCCAGCAGTAGGGACTGGAGCTCCTACGAGCAGTACTTC. This translates into CASSRDWSSYEQYF. V gene TRBV6-1 combines with J gene TRBJ2-7, with D perhaps TRBD2 (6 bases). CDR3 size: 14 residues. The germline V gene encodes CDR1 MNHNS and CDR2 SASEGT. With 5 bases removed from V and 0 bases from J, the gap between germline ends came to 11 bases.

This clonotype was counted many times. At one end, the junction sequence differs from germline, possibly due to a read error. V is TRBV4-2 and J is TRBJ2-2, with D possibly TRBD1 on 5 matching bases. Germline loops: CDR1 LGHNA, CDR2 YNFKEQ. The CDR3 totals 14 residues. The CDR3 loop reads CASSRAGITGELFF. DNA of the CDR3: TGTGCCAGCAGCCGGGCAGGGATAACCGGAGAGCTGTTTTTT.